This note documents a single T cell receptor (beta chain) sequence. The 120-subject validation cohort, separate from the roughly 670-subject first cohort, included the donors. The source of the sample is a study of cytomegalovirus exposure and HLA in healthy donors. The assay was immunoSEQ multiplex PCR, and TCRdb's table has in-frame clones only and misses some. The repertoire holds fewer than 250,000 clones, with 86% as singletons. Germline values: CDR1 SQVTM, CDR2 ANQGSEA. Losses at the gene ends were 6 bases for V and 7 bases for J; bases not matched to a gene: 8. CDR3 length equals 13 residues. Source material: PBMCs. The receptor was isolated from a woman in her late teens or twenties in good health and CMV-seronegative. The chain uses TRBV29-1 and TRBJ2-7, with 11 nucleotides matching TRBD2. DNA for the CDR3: TGCAGCGTCGCGGCTAGCGGGAGGACTGAGCAGTACTTC. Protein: CSVAASGRTEQYF.